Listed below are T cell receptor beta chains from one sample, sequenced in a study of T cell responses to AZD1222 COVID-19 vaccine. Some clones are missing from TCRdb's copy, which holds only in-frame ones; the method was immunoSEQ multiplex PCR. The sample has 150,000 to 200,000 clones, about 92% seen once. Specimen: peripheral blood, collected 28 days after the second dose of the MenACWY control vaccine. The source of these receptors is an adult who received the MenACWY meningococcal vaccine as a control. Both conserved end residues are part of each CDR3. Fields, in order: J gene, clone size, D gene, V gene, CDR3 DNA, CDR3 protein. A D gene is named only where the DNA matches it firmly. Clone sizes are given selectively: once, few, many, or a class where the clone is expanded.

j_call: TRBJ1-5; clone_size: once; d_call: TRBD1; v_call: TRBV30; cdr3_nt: TGTGCCTGGAGTGTCCCATACAGGGGGCCTCACAATCAGCCCCAGCATTTT; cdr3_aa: CAWSVPYRGPHNQPQHF
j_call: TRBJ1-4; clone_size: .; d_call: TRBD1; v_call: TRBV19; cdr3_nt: TGTGCCAGTAGTGCAGGGACAGGGCGGAATGAAAAACTGTTTTTT; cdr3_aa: CASSAGTGRNEKLFF
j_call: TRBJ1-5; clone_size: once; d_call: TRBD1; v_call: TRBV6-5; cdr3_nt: TGTGCCAGCAGTTACCCCCATGGGACAGGCAATCAGCCCCAGCATTTT; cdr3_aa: CASSYPHGTGNQPQHF
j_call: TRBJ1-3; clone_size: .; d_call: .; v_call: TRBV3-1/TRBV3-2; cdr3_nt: TGTGCCAGCAGCCAATACAGAACTGGAAACACCATATATTTT; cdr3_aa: CASSQYRTGNTIYF
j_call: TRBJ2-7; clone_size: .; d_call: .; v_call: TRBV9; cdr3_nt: TGTGCCAGCAGCGTAGGTGTCCCGGGGAACGAGCAGTACTTC; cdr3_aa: CASSVGVPGNEQYF
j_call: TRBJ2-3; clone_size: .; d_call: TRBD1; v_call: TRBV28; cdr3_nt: TGTGCCAGCAGTTACCCCGGGACAGGGCTCACTAGCACAGATACGCAGTATTTT; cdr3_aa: CASSYPGTGLTSTDTQYF
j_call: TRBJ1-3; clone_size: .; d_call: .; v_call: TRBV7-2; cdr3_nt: TGTGCCAGCAGCCGTACCGGAAACACCATATATTTT; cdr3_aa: CASSRTGNTIYF
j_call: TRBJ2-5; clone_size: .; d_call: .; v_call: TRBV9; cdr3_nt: TGTGCCAGCAGCGTGGTAGAACGAGAGACCCAGTACTTC; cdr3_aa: CASSVVERETQYF
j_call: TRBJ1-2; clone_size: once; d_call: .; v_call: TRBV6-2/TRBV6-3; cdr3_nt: TGTGCCAGCAGTTACTCGAACACAGATCCTGGCTACACCTTC; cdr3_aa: CASSYSNTDPGYTF
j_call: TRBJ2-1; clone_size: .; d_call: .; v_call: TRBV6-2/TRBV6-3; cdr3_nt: TGTGCCAGCAGTTTAAACTTACAGGGTTCGAGCTCCTACAATGAGCAGTTCTTC; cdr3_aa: CASSLNLQGSSSYNEQFF
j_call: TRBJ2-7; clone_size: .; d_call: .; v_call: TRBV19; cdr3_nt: TGTGCCAGTAGTGTGAGGACATTGACCTACGAGCAGTACTTC; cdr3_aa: CASSVRTLTYEQYF
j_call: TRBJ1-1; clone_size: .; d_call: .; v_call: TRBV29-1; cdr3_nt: TGCAGCTTCCGGACACGCGCAGCGAACACTGAAGCTTTCTTT; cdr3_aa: CSFRTRAANTEAFF
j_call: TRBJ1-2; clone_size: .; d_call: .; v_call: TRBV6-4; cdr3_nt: TGTGCCAGCAGGCACCGGGCCAAAGAAGGGAGTGGCTACACCTTC; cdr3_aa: CASRHRAKEGSGYTF
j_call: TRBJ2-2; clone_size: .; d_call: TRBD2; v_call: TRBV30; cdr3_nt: TGTGCCTGGAGCCTAGCGGGCACGAACACCGGGGAGCTGTTTTTT; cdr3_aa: CAWSLAGTNTGELFF
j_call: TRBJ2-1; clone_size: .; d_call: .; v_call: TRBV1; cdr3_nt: TGCACCAGCAGCCAAGAGGGGTCAGAGCGGGAGCTCTACAATGAGCAGTTCTTC; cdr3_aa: CTSSQEGSERELYNEQFF
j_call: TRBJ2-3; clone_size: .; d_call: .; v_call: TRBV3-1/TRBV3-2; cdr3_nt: TGTGCCAGCAGCCAAGTCTCGAGCGATACGCAGTATTTT; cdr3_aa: CASSQVSSDTQYF
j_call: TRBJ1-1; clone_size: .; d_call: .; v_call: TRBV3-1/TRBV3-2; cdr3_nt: TGTGCCAGCGTCAGAGGAATGAACACTGAAGCTTTCTTT; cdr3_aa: CASVRGMNTEAFF
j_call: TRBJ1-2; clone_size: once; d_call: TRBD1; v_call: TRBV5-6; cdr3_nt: TGTGCCAGCAGCTTGGCTTCGGCAGGGGGAAGATTTAACTATGGCTACACCTTC; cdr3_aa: CASSLASAGGRFNYGYTF
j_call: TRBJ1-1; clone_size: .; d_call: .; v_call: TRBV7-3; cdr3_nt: TGTGCCAGCAGCGCAAGCCCAGGATGGAACACTGAAGCTTTCTTT; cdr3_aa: CASSASPGWNTEAFF
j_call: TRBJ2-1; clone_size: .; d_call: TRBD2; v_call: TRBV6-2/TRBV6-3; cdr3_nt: TGTGCCAGCAGTTACCGGACTAGCGGGAGGGCAAGCTCCTACAATGAGCAGTTCTTC; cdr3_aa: CASSYRTSGRASSYNEQFF
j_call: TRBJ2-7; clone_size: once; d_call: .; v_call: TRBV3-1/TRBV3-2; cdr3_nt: TGTGCCAGCAGCCAAGAGGGCAGAGGGGAGTACTTC; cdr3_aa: CASSQEGRGEYF
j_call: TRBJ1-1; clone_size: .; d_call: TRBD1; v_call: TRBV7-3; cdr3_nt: TGTGCCAGCAGCTCCCAGGGGGGTCGGAACACTGAAGCTTTCTTT; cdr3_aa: CASSSQGGRNTEAFF
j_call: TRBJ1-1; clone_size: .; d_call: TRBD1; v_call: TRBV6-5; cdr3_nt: TGTGCCAGCAGCCGGACAGGGGACACTGAAGCTTTCTTT; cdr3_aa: CASSRTGDTEAFF
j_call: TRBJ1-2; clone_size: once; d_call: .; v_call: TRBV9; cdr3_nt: TGTGCCAGCAGCGTAGGAGGCCAACCGAGGGTTAACTATGGCTACACCTTC; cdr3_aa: CASSVGGQPRVNYGYTF
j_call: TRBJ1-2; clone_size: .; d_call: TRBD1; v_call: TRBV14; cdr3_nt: TGTGCCAGCAGCCAAGAGGACAGGCTGAATTATGGCTACACCTTC; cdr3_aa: CASSQEDRLNYGYTF
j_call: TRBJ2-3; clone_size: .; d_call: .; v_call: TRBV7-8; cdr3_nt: TGTGCCAGCAGCTTAGCGCAGGCAGATACGCAGTATTTT; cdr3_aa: CASSLAQADTQYF
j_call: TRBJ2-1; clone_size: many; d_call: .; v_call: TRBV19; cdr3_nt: TGTGCCAGTAGTATAGCATATAACAATGAGCAGTTCTTC; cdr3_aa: CASSIAYNNEQFF
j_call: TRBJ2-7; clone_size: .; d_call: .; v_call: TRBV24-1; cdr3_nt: TGTGCCACCAGTGAAGGGTACGGGAGCTCCTACGAGCAGTACTTC; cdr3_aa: CATSEGYGSSYEQYF
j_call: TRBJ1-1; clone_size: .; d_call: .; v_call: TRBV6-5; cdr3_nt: TGTGCCAGCAGTCAGGGACCGAGTGAAGCTTTCTTT; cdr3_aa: CASSQGPSEAFF
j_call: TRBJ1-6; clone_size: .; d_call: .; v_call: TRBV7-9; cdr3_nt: TGTGCCAGCAGCTTTACGCTTCGGGGCTCCCCCCCCTCACCCCTCCACTTT; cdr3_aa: CASSFTLRGSPPSPLHF
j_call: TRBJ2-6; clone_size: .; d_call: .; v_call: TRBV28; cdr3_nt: TGTGCCAGCAGTTCCCTAGCCGCAGGGGCCAACGTCCTGACTTTC; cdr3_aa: CASSSLAAGANVLTF
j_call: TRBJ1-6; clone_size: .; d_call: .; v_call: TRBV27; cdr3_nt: TGTGCCAGCAGTTGGCAGCATTCACCCCTCCACTTT; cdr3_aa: CASSWQHSPLHF
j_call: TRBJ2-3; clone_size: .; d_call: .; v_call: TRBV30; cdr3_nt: TGTGCCTGGAGTAGGCAGGGCGGTAGCACAGATACGCAGTATTTT; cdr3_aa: CAWSRQGGSTDTQYF
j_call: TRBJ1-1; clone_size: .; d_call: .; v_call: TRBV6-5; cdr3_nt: TGTGCCAGCAGTTACTATGGGGAGAACACTGAAGCTTTCTTT; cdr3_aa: CASSYYGENTEAFF
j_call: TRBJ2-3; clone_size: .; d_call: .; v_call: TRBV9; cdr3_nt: TGTGCCAGCAGCGTATGGGAGGGGGAGGCGAACCCAGATACGCAGTATTTT; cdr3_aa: CASSVWEGEANPDTQYF
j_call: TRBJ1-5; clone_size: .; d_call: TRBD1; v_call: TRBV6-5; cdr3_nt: TGTGCCAGCATGAACCGGGACAGACGCCATCAGCCCCAGCATTTT; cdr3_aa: CASMNRDRRHQPQHF
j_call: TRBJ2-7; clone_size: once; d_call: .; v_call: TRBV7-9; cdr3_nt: TGTGCCAGCAGCGACTTAAATCAGGGGAGAACAAACCACTACGAGCAGTACTTC; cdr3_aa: CASSDLNQGRTNHYEQYF
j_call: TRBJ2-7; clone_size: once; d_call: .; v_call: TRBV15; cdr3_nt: TGTGCCACCAGCAGAGATCTCGGTGGCGAGCAGTACTTC; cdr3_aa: CATSRDLGGEQYF
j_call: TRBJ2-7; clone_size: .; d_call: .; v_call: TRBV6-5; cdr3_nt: TGTGCCAGCAGTTACTCTGGTACACGGTCCTACGAGCAGTACTTC; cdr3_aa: CASSYSGTRSYEQYF
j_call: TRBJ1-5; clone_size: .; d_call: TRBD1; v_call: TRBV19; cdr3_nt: TGTGCCAGTACTCCCTTTGGGGACAGTTACAATCAGCCCCAGCATTTT; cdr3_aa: CASTPFGDSYNQPQHF
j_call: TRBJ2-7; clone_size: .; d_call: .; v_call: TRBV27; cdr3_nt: TGTGCCAGCAGTTTCGGCCACTCCTACGAGCAGTACTTC; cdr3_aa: CASSFGHSYEQYF
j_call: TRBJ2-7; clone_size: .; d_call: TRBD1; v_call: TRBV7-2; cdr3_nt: TGTGCCAGCAGCTTTTGGACAGGGGGGGACTACGAGCAGTACTTC; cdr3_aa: CASSFWTGGDYEQYF
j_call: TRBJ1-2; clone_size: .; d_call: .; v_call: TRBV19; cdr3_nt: TGTGCCAGTAGTATAGCCGCAACAGGCTTTTATGGCTACACCTTC; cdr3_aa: CASSIAATGFYGYTF